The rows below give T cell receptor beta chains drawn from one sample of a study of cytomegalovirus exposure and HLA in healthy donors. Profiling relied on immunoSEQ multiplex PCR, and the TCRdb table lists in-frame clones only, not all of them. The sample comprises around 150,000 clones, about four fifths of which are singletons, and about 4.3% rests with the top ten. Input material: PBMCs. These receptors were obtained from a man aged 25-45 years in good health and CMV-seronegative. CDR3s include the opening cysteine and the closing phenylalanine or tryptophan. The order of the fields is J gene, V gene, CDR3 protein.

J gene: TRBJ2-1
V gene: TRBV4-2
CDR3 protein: CASSRGSGSNEQFF

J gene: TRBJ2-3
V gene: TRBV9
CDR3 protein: CASSSNSGGDPYF

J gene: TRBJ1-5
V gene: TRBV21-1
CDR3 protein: CASSKRGPVSNQPQHF

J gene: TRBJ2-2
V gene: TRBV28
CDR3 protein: CASSFAGAGELFF

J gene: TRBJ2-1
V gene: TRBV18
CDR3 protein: CASSPFSGSAYNEQFF

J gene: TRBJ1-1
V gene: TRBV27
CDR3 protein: CASSPGTGGSEAFF

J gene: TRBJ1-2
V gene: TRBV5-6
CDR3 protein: CASSRQGPNYGYTF

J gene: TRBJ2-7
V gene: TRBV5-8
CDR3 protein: CASSRGLRSDEQYF

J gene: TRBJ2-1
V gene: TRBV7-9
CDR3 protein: CASSLRGDYNEQFF

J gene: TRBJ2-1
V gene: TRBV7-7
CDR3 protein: CASSFGTSEIDEQFF

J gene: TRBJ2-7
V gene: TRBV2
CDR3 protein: CASRSRGDRYEQYF

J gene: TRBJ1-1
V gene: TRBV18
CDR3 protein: CASSGAGAGDTEAFF

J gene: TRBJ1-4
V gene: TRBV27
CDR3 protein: CASSKQGIREKLFF

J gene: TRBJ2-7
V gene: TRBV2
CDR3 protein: CASPRQKLVSYEQYF

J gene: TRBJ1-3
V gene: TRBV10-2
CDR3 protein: CASRPGSGNTIYF

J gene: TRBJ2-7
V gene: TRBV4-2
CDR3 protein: CASSQELRVDYEQYF

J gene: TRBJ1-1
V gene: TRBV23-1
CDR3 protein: CASTGQGAWNTEAFF

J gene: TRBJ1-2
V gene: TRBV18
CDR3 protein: CASSPTGLDGYTF

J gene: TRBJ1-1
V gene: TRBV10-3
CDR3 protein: CASRRQGVGAFF

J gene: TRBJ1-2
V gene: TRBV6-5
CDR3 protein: CASSYNPGQGSGYTF

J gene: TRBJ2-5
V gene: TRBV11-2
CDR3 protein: CASSLTGAQGARETQYF

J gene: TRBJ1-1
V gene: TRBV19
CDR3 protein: CASSSGRQGGDTEAFF

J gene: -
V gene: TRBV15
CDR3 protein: CATVEDLIGGRAYEQYF

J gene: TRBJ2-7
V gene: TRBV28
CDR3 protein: CASSLSGTGDLEQYF

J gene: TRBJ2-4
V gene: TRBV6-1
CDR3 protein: CASSVYRGGGSEGIQYF

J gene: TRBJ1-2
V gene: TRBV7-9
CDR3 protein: CSSSLATGPRGDYGYTF

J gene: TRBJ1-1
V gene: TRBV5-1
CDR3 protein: CASSLIEGAATEAFF

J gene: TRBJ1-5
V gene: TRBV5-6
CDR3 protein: CASSRWTGLNQPQHF

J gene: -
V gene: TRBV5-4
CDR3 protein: CASTRRGYEQYF

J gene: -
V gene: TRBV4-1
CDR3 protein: CASSQDVIAGTYEQYF

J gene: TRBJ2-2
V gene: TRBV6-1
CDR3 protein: CASSEAPSGRIGELFF

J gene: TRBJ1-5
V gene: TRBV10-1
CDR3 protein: CASSESQVRSNQPQHF

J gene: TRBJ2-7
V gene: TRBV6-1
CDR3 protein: CASSERDRGSEQYF

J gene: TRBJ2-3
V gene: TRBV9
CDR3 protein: CASSVLISGGNTDTQYF

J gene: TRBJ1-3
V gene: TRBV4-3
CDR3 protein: CASSHLGGSGNTIYF

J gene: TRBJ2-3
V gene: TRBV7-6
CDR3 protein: CASSLWQGAEDTQYF

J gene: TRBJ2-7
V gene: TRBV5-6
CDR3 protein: CASSLTSGRWIYEQYF

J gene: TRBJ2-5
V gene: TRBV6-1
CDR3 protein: CASGLARRETQYF

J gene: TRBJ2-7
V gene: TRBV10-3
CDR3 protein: CAISEGTGGWYEQYF

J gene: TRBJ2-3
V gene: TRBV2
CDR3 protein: CASSGKETSGFTDTQYF

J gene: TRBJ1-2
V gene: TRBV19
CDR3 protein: CASTPGDSPYGYTF

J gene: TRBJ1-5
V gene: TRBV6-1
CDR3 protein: CASREGQFNQPQHF

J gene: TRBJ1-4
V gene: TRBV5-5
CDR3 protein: CASSQGFANEKLFF

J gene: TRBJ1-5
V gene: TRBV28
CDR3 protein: CASSLNIGDRGSNQPQHF

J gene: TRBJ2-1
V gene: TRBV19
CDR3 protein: CASSPRGTQTNEQFF

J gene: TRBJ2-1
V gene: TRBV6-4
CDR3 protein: CASSAQGGGSYNEQFF

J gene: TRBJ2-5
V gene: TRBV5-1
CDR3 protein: CASSLQGAQETQYF

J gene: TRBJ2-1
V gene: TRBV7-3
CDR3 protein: CASSFLLSDEQFF

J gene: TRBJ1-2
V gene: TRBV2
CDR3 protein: CATDIQDYGYTF

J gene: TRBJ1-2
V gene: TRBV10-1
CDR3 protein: CASSEGTGRVSGYTF

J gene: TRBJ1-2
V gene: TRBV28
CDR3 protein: CASSLSTGGDYGYTF

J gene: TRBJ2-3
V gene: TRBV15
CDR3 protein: CATGQGLIDTQYF

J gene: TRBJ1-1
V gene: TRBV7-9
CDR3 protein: CASSKIRGRGGTEAFF

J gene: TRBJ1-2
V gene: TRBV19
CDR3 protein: CASSTRAGDYGYTF

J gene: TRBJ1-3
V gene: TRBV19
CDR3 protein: CASKLGGSGNTIYF

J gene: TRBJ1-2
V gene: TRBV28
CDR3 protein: CASSFPRQGGYGYTF

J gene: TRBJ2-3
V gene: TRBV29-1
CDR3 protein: CSVEDLAGGSSDTQYF

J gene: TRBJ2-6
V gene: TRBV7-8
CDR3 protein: CASSLEGLLSGANVLTF

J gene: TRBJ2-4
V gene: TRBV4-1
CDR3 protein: CASSQEIGRAANLLVKNIQYF

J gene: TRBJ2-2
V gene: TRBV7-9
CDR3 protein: CASSHQGVGTGELFF